The clone carrying this T cell receptor (beta chain) was found a few times. The sample is drawn from a study of OX40 agonist ivuxolimab in advanced cancers. Trimming stripped 0 bases from V and 2 bases from J, with 13 bases between. The CDR3 sequence is 16 residues long. CDR1 KGHSY and CDR2 FQNENV come from the germline V gene. TCRdb's table, derived via immunoSEQ multiplex PCR, lists solely in-frame clones and lacks some. The sample includes 30,000 to 35,000 clones, about 82% of them seen just once. Source: CD4+ or CD8+ T cells sorted from blood, taken in a trial of the OX40 agonist ivuxolimab. V gene TRBV16 combines with J gene TRBJ1-2; D unresolved. The sequence was collected from an adult with an advanced solid tumor such as melanoma, head and neck, liver or kidney cancer. This chain's CDR3 is CASSQSEGWVNYGYTF. CDR3 DNA sequence: TGTGCCAGCAGCCAATCGGAGGGTTGGGTGAACTATGGCTACACCTTC.